These 10 T cell receptor beta chains came from one sample sequenced in a study of blood T cells in healthy people across ages. Primers used in a second PCR of roughly 7 to 12 cycles were a sample-barcoded 5' primer and a J-beta primer mix. TCRdb reprocessed the 5' RACE reads via MiXCR and lists one record per CDR3 protein. The sample contains 1,500,000 or so distinct CDR3 sequences, almost 60% of which appear only once. The specimen sequenced was blood. The receptors here all came from a young man in good health.

The rearrangement uses TRBV9 and TRBJ2-1; possibly TRBD2 for D (6 bases). Germline V gives CDR1 SGDLS, CDR2 YYNGEE. Trimming took 3 bases from V and 15 from J, leaving 16 bases between them. The CDR3 runs to 12 residues. This CDR3 reads CASSGASAGAFF. CDR3 in DNA: TGTGCCAGCAGCGGGGCTAGCGCGGGCGCGTTCTTC.

The J gene is TRBJ2-1, the V gene TRBV25-1; D gene unclear. V shed 8 bases and J shed 9 bases, with 11 bases lying between them. This CDR3 is 11 amino acids long. The V gene's germline CDR1 is MGHDK and CDR2 SYGVNS. CDR3 residues: CASYFNVEQFF. DNA of the CDR3: TGTGCCAGCTATTTTAATGTTGAGCAGTTCTTC.

The rearrangement links TRBV25-1 to TRBJ2-7; D not certain. This CDR3 has 12 residues. CDR1 is MGHDK, CDR2 SYGVNS, per germline. V gave up 4 bases and J gave up 2 bases, with 6 bases separating them. The CDR3 sequence is CASSAATYEQYF. The CDR3 DNA follows: TGTGCCAGCAGTGCAGCGACCTACGAGCAGTACTTC.

This chain uses TRBV10-3 with TRBJ1-1, with TRBD1 matching over 9 bases. CDR1 and CDR2 from the germline V gene are ENHRY and SYGVKD. V lost 7 bases and J lost 5; bases outside the gene matches: 8. This CDR3 contains 14 residues. CDR3 region: CAINPGQGTTEAFF. In DNA form, the CDR3 reads TGTGCCATCAACCCGGGACAGGGAACGACTGAAGCTTTCTTT.

The genes are TRBV12-3 or TRBV12-4 and TRBJ1-5; D is ambiguous. Between the trimmed V and J ends, which lost 2 bases and 3 bases, there was a span of 11 bases. This CDR3 is 15 amino acids long. CDR3 residues: CASSLSGRNNQPQHF. The CDR3 nucleotides are TGTGCCAGCAGTTTATCAGGAAGAAACAATCAGCCCCAGCATTTT.

This rearrangement joins TRBV4-1 to TRBJ1-1; D may be TRBD1 (5 bases). V lost 0 bases and J lost 7, with 9 bases in between. Germline CDR1 MGHRA, CDR2 YSYEKL. The CDR3 contains 13 residues. CDR3 sequence (DNA): TGCGCCAGCAGCCAAGAGGGGGACGGTGAAGCTTTCTTT. As protein: CASSQEGDGEAFF.

The CDR3 nucleotides read TGTGCCAGCAGCTGGAAAGGTGGGTTTGACACTGAAGCTTTCTTT. This encodes CASSWKGGFDTEAFF. The chain employs TRBV7-2 and TRBJ1-1; D remains ambiguous. The CDR3 consists of 15 residues. In germline, CDR1 is SGHTA, CDR2 FQGNSA. V was shortened by 4 bases and J by 3 bases, with 15 bases between the two germline ends.

The J gene is TRBJ2-2, the V gene TRBV4-2; 7 bases agree with TRBD2. Germline values: CDR1 LGHNA, CDR2 YNFKEQ. With V trimmed by 0 bases and J by 2 bases, 9 bases remained unmatched. CDR3 length: 18 amino acids. CDR3 region: CASSQDPQRGLNTGELFF. The CDR3 DNA is TGTGCCAGCAGCCAAGATCCCCAGCGGGGCTTAAACACCGGGGAGCTGTTTTTT.

This chain connects TRBV4-1 to TRBJ1-1, with D perhaps matching TRBD1 (5 bases). CDR3 length: 14 amino acids. Trimming removed 1 base at V and 5 bases at J, with 11 bases between. Germline V gene data show CDR1 as MGHRA and CDR2 as YSYEKL. CDR3 in DNA: TGCGCCAGCAGCCAAGGGGGCAGGGTAACTGAAGCTTTCTTT. Translated: CASSQGGRVTEAFF.

This chain joins TRBV2 and TRBJ2-7; D is possibly TRBD1 or TRBD2 (7 bases each). There are 16 residues in the CDR3. The V gene lost 5 bases and the J gene lost 2 bases, with 19 bases spanning the gap. Germline assignment: CDR1 SNHLY and CDR2 FYNNEI. In DNA form, the CDR3 reads TGTGCCAGCAGTTACGAGCGGGACAGTATAACCTACGAGCAGTACTTC. Its translation is CASSYERDSITYEQYF. Full variable domain (outside the CDR3, taken from reference TRBV2 and TRBJ2-7): EPEVTQTPSHQVTQMGQEVILRCVPISNHLYFYWYRQILGQKVEFLVSFYNNEISEKSEIFDDQFSVERPDGSNFTLKIRSTKLEDSAMYFCASSYERDSITYEQYFGPGTRLTVT.